The next 8 T cell receptor beta chains were all read from a single sample in a study of blood T cell repertoires in COVID-19. Clones were read by immunoSEQ multiplex PCR, and TCRdb kept only the in-frame ones, dropping some. The sample includes 65,000 to 70,000 clones, roughly 86% of them seen just once. Sample: peripheral blood. The receptor set was obtained from a man aged 35 to 55 with COVID-19, enrolled during active disease.

This chain joins TRBV19 and TRBJ1-5; 7 bases match TRBD1. The CDR3 runs 14 residues. Looked up from germline, CDR1 is LNHDA and CDR2 is SQIVND (reference sequence). J was trimmed by 5 bases and V by 6 bases; bases with no gene match: 7. The CDR3: CASSSDRVYQPQHF. The CDR3 bases are TGTGCCAGTAGCTCAGACAGGGTTTATCAGCCCCAGCATTTT.

The chain carries TRBV28 and TRBJ2-5; 7 bases align to TRBD1. V shed 5 bases and J 1 base; nucleotides not matched to a gene: 7. The CDR3 spans 15 residues. Germline CDR1 reads MDHEN; CDR2 reads SYDVKM. CDR3 nucleotide sequence: TGTGCCAGCAGTCTGGACCAGGGGGTCCAAGAGACCCAGTACTTC. As protein: CASSLDQGVQETQYF.

The chain recombines TRBV19 with TRBJ1-1; D remains unclear. The CDR3 contains 13 residues. V lost 8 bases to trimming and J lost 1 base, with 11 bases between them. CDR1 LNHDA and CDR2 SQIVND come from the germline V gene (reference sequence). CDR3 loop: CASRREQNTEAFF. For the CDR3, the DNA is TGTGCCAGTCGGAGGGAGCAGAACACTGAAGCTTTCTTT.

The genes are TRBV5-1 and TRBJ1-1; no firm D call. V was shortened by 2 bases and J by 6 bases, with 17 bases between the two germline ends. CDR3 length: 15 amino acids. Looked up from germline, CDR1 is SGHRS and CDR2 is YFSETQ. The CDR3 loop is CASSFDPSLRAEAFF. The CDR3 nucleotides read TGCGCCAGCAGCTTCGACCCCTCCCTGAGGGCTGAAGCTTTCTTT. The whole variable domain, filled in from reference TRBV5-1 and TRBJ1-1, reads KAGVTQTPRYLIKTRGQQVTLSCSPISGHRSVSWYQQTPGQGLQFLFEYFSETQRNKGNFPGRFSGRQFSNSRSEMNVSTLELGDSALYLCASSFDPSLRAEAFFGQGTRLTVV.

This clone was seen a single time. The chain recombines TRBV18 with TRBJ2-3; tentative D call: TRBD2 (5 bases). V lost 6 bases, J lost 7 bases, and 14 bases lay in between. Germline assignment: CDR1 KGHSH and CDR2 LQKENI. The CDR3 runs to 13 residues. The CDR3 protein is CASSREDFNTQYF. In nucleotides, the CDR3 is TGTGCCAGCTCGCGCGAGGACTTTAATACGCAGTATTTT.

This chain links TRBV6-1 with TRBJ1-1; 10 bases fit TRBD1. Looked up from germline, CDR1 is MNHNS and CDR2 is SASEGT. V shed 8 bases, J shed 11 bases, and the junction held 8 bases outside the gene matches. The length of the CDR3 is 12 residues. As DNA, the CDR3 is TGTGCCAGCTCCGGACAGGGGGACTCGGCTTTCTTT. Translation: CASSGQGDSAFF.

The chain joins TRBV2 to TRBJ1-1; D not resolved. CDR3 length: 12 amino acids. Germline assignment: CDR1 SNHLY and CDR2 FYNNEI. The V end was cut by 8 bases, the J end by 5 bases, with 12 bases between. In DNA form, the CDR3 reads TGTGCCAGCGGCACGGGGAGAACTGAAGCTTTCTTT. This gives the protein CASGTGRTEAFF.

The V call is TRBV9, the J call TRBJ2-7, with TRBD1 matching over 9 bases. Germline V CDR1 and CDR2: SGDLS, YYNGEE. The J segment lost 5 bases and the V segment lost 0 bases, leaving 9 bases of the junction unmatched. This CDR3 contains 16 residues. CDR3 in amino acids: CASSVVPGTGSDEQYF. The CDR3 DNA follows: TGTGCCAGCAGCGTAGTTCCCGGGACAGGGTCTGACGAGCAGTACTTC.